Sequencing of this T cell receptor beta chain was carried out in a study of persistence of HIV-infected CD4 T cells. Findings and caveats of the study: Degenerate expanded CDR3beta sequences were enriched among CMV- and Gag-responding cells.

This was the immunoSEQ version 4 assay in survey mode. Clones were sequenced by immunoSEQ multiplex PCR, and TCRdb holds only the in-frame ones, with some missing. Among some 13,000 clones listed, over 60% were seen once. V lost 0 bases, J lost 10 bases, and 19 bases lay in between. Germline lookup yields CDR1 SGDLS and CDR2 YYNGEE. The length of the CDR3 is 16 residues. About this clone itself: As yet, its antigen is unknown.

Lysates of CMV-infected fibroblasts at 10 ug/mL stimulated these cells. Sorting selected CD4+ T cells upregulating both CD40 ligand and CD69. The chain employs TRBV9 and TRBJ1-4; tentative D call: TRBD1 (5 bases). The material was CD4+ T cells sorted from PBMCs after 18-hour stimulation, obtained from a patient who received antiretroviral therapy. This TCR was sampled from an adult man with HIV who was CMV-seropositive. The CDR3 protein is CASSVGLSRDLGKLFF. The CDR3 nucleotides read TGTGCCAGCAGCGTAGGTTTGAGTCGGGACCTTGGAAAACTGTTTTTT. Variable domain in full (rest from reference TRBV9 and TRBJ1-4): DSGVTQTPKHLITATGQRVTLRCSPRSGDLSVYWYQQSLDQGLQFLIQYYNGEERAKGNILERFSAQQFPDLHSELNLSSLELGDSALYFCASSVGLSRDLGKLFFGSGTQLSVL.